This T cell receptor (beta chain) was found in a study of T cells in Graves' hyperthyroidism and ophthalmopathy. This clonotype was counted many times. Germline V gene lookup returns CDR1 SGHRS and CDR2 YFSETQ. Trimming removed 4 bases from V and 4 bases from J, with 14 bases in between. The CDR3 spans 14 residues. From RNA transcripts, TCR beta CDR3 regions were amplified. When the TCR CDR3 underwent first-round RT-PCR, the HTBI primer set was used. TCRdb re-called the multiplex PCR reads through MiXCR, storing one row per CDR3 protein. The sample shows 350,000 to 500,000 distinct CDR3 sequences, around 13% of them seen only once.

The sequencing input was blood. The chain links TRBV5-1 to TRBJ1-1, with D possibly being TRBD1 (5 bases). The TCR comes from a woman aged 18-29 years with Graves' hyperthyroidism. In DNA, the CDR3 is TGCGCCAGCAGCAGAGAGACAGAGGGCACTGAAGCTTTCTTT. It encodes CASSRETEGTEAFF.